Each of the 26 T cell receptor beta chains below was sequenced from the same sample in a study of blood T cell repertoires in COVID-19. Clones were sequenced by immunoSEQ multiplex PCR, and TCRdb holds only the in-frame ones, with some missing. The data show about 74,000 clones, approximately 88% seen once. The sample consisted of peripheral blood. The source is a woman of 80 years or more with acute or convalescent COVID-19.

The CDR3 coding sequence is TGTGCCTGGAGTGTAGAGGCTGGGACAGGTCGAAACTATGGCTACACCTTC. Its translation: CAWSVEAGTGRNYGYTF. The V and J genes are TRBV30 and TRBJ1-2; the match to TRBD1 covers 8 bases. Germline lookup yields CDR1 GTSNPN and CDR2 SVGIG (reference sequence). The CDR3 covers 17 residues. The J segment lost 2 bases and the V segment lost 0 bases, leaving 11 bases of the junction unmatched. The whole variable domain, filled in from reference TRBV30 and TRBJ1-2, reads SQTIHQWPATLVQPVGSPLSLECTVEGTSNPNLYWYRQAAGRGLQLLFYSVGIGQISSEVPQNLSASRPQDRQFILSSKKLLLSDSGFYLCAWSVEAGTGRNYGYTFGSGTRLTVV.

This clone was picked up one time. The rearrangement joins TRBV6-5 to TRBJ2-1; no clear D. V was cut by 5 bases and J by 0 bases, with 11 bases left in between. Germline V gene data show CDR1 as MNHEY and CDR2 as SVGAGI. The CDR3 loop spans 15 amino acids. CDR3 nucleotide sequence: TGTGCCAGCAGTCCTCCGAGAGGCTCCTACAATGAGCAGTTCTTC. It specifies CASSPPRGSYNEQFF.

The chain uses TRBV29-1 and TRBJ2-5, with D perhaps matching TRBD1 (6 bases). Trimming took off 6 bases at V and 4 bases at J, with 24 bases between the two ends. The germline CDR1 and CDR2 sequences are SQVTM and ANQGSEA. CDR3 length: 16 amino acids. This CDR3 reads CSVAGESAQGGETQYF. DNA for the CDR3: TGCAGCGTAGCAGGGGAATCCGCCCAAGGGGGAGAGACCCAGTACTTC.

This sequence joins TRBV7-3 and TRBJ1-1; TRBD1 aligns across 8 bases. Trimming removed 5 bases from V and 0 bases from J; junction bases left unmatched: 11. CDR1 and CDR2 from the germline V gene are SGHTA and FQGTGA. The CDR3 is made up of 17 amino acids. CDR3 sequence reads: CASSHRQGKSVNTEAFF. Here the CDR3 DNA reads TGTGCCAGCAGCCATAGACAGGGGAAATCGGTGAACACTGAAGCTTTCTTT.

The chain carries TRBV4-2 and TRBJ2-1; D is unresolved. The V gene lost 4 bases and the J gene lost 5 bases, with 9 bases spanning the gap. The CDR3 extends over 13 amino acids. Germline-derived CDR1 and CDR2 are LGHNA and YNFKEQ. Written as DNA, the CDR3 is TGTGCCAGCAGCCGAGAGAGTGACAATGAGCAGTTCTTC. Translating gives CASSRESDNEQFF.

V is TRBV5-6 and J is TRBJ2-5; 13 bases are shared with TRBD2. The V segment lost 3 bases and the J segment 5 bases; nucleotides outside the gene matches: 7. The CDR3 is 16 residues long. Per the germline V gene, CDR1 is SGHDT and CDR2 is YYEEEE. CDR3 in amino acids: CASSSWTSGSDETQYF. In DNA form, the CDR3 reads TGTGCCAGCAGCTCCTGGACTAGCGGGAGTGATGAGACCCAGTACTTC.

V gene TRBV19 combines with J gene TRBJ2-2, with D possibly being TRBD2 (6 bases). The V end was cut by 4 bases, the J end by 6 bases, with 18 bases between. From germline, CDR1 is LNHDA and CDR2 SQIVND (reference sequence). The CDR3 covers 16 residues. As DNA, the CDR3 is TGTGCCAGTAGTAGAATTCCCGGGACTGAGGCCGGGGAGCTGTTTTTT. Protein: CASSRIPGTEAGELFF.

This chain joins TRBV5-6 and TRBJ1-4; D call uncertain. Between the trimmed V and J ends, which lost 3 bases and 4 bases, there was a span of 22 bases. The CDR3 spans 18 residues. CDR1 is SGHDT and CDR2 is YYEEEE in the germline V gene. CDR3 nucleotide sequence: TGTGCCAGCAGCTACTTCGGGAGAAGCGGCTTTGGTAATGAAAAACTGTTTTTT. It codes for CASSYFGRSGFGNEKLFF.

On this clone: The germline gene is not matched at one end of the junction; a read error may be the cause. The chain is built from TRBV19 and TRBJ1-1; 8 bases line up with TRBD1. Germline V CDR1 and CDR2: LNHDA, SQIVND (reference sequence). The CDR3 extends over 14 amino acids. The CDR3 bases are TGTGCCAGTAGTCTCGGACAGGGAGGAACTGGAGCTTTCTTT. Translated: CASSLGQGGTGAFF. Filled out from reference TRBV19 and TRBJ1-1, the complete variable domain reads DGGITQSPKYLFRKEGQNVTLSCEQNLNHDAMYWYRQDPGQGLRLIYYSQIVNDFQKGDIAEGYSVSREKKESFPLTVTSAQKNPTAFYLCASSLGQGGTGAFFGQGTRLTVV.

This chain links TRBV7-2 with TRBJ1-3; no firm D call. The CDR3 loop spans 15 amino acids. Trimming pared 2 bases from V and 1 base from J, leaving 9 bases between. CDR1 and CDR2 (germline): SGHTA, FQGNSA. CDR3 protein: CASSLTAFSGNTIYF. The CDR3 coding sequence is TGTGCCAGCAGCTTAACAGCATTTTCTGGAAACACCATATATTTT.

CDR3 coding DNA: TGTGCCAGAACACTAGCGGGCCCTCTTCCTGGGGCCAACGTCCTGACTTTC. This encodes CARTLAGPLPGANVLTF. J is TRBJ2-6 and V is TRBV5-3; 9 nucleotides line up with TRBD2. TRBV5-3 is an open reading frame whose function is uncertain. V lost 6 bases and J lost 2; bases outside the gene matches: 9. This CDR3 spans 17 amino acids.

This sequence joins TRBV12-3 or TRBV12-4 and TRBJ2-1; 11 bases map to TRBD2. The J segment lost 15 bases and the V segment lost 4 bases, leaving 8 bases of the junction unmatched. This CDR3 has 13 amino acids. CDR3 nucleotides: TGTGCCAGCAGTTCGGGACTAGCGGTCTCTTTGTTCTTC. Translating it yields CASSSGLAVSLFF.

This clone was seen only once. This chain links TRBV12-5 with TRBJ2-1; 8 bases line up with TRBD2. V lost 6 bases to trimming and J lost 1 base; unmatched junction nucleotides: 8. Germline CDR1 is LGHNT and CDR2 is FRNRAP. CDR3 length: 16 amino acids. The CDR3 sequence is CASGPGSGRSYNEQFF. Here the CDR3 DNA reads TGTGCTAGTGGCCCCGGGAGCGGGAGATCCTACAATGAGCAGTTCTTC.

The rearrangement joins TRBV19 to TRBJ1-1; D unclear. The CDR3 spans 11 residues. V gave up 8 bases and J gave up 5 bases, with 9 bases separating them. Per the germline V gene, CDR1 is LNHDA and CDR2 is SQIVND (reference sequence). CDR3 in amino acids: CASVRGTEAFF. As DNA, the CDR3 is TGTGCCAGTGTACGAGGGACTGAAGCTTTCTTT.

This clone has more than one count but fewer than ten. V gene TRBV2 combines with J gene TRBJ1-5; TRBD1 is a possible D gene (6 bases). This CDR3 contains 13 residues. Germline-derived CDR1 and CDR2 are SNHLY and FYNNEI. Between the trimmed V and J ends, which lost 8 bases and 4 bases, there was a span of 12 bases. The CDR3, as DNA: TGTGCCAGCCATTCAGGGGAAAATCAGCCCCAGCATTTT. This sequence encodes CASHSGENQPQHF.

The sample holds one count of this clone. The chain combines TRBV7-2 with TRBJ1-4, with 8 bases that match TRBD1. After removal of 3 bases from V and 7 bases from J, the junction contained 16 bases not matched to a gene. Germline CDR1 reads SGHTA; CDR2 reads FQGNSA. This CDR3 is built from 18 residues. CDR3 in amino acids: CASSFYRKRQGRSEKLFF. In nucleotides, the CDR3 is TGTGCCAGCAGCTTCTACCGAAAAAGACAGGGGAGGAGTGAAAAACTGTTTTTT.

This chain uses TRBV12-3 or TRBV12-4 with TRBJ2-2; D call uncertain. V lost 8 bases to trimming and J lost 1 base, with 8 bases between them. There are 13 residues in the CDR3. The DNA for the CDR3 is TGTGCCAGCGGTGAGGTGAACACCGGGGAGCTGTTTTTT. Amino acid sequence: CASGEVNTGELFF.

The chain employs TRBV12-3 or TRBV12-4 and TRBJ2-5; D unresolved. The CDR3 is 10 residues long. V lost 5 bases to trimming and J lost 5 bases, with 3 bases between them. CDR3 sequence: CASSLETQYF. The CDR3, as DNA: TGTGCCAGCAGTCTTGAGACCCAGTACTTC.

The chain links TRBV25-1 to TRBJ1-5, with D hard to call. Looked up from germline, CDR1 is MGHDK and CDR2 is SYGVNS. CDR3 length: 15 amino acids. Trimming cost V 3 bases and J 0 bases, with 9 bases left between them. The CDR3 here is CASSDSTYSNQPQHF. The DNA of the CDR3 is TGTGCCAGCAGTGATTCCACATATAGCAATCAGCCCCAGCATTTT.

This chain's CDR3 is CAWSVSGGYNEQFF. CDR3 coding DNA: TGTGCCTGGAGTGTAAGTGGCGGGTACAATGAGCAGTTCTTC. The gene calls are TRBV30 and TRBJ2-1; D perhaps matches TRBD2 (5 bases). The CDR3 contains 14 residues. Germline loops: CDR1 GTSNPN, CDR2 SVGIG (reference sequence). Trimming shortened V by 0 bases and J by 4 bases, and 10 bases separated the two germline ends.

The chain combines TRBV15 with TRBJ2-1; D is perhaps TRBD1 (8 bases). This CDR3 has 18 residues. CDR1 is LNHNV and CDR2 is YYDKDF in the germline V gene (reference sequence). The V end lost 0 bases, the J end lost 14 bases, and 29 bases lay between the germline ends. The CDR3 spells CATSRDRFGGTGSKWKFF. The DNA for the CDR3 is TGTGCCACCAGCAGAGATCGATTCGGGGGGACAGGCAGTAAGTGGAAGTTCTTC.

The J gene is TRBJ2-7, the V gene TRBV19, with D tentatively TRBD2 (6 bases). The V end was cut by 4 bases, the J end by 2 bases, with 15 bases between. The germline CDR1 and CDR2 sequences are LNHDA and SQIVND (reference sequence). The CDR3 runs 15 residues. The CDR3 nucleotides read TGTGCCAGTAGTAGCGGGAAAAGAACAGCCTACGAGCAGTACTTC. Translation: CASSSGKRTAYEQYF. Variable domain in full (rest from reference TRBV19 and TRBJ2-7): DGGITQSPKYLFRKEGQNVTLSCEQNLNHDAMYWYRQDPGQGLRLIYYSQIVNDFQKGDIAEGYSVSREKKESFPLTVTSAQKNPTAFYLCASSSGKRTAYEQYFGPGTRLTVT.

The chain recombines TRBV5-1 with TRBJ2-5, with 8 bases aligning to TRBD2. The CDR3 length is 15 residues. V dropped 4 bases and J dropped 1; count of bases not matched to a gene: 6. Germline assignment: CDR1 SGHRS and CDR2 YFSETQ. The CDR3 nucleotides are TGCGCCAGCAGCCCAAGAGCGGGGGCCCAAGAGACCCAGTACTTC. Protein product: CASSPRAGAQETQYF.

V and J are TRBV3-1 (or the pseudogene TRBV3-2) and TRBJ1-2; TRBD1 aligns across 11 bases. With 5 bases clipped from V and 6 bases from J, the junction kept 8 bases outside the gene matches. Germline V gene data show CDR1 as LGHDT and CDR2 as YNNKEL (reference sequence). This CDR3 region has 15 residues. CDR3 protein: CASSNGGTGGNGYTF. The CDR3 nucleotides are TGTGCCAGCAGCAACGGTGGGACAGGGGGTAATGGCTACACCTTC.

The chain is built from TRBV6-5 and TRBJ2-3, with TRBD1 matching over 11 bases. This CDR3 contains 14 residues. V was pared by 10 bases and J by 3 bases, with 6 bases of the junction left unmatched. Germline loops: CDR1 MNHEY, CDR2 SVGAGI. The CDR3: CATRTGGSTDTQYF. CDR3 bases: TGTGCCACCCGGACAGGGGGCAGTACAGATACGCAGTATTTT.

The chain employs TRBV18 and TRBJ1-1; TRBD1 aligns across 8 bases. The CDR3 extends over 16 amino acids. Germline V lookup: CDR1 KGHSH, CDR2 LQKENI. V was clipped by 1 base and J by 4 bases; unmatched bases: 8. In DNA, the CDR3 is TGTGCCAGCTCACCACGTAAGGATACAGGGGGCACTGAAGCTTTCTTT. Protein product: CASSPRKDTGGTEAFF.